This entry concerns a single TCR beta chain. Its antigen remains unknown. The data were taken from a study of CD4 T cells in relation to SARS-CoV-2 and coronaviruses. Whole-study context: Convalescent patients were fewer than ten males and 4 females; two were Hispanic. Findings of the study overall: Culture-expanded clones reflect memory recall rather than primary priming during culture. No donor gave both pre-pandemic and post-infection samples. Crossreactive clones expanded significantly less to SARS-CoV-2 than monoreactive clones.

Per the germline V gene, CDR1 is MDHEN and CDR2 is SYDVKM. V lost 6 bases and J lost 0, with 8 bases in between. CDR3 length equals 14 residues. Clones were read by immunoSEQ multiplex PCR, and TCRdb kept only the in-frame ones, dropping some. The sample lists some 40,000 clones, 70% to 90% occurring once. The chain has TRBV28 and TRBJ1-4; perhaps TRBD1 as D (6 bases). The specimen was memory CD4+ T cells from PBMCs. The receptor was derived from an adult with COVID-19. CDR3 bases: TGTGCCAGCAGCGGGACATCAACTAATGAAAAACTGTTTTTT. Translating gives CASSGTSTNEKLFF.